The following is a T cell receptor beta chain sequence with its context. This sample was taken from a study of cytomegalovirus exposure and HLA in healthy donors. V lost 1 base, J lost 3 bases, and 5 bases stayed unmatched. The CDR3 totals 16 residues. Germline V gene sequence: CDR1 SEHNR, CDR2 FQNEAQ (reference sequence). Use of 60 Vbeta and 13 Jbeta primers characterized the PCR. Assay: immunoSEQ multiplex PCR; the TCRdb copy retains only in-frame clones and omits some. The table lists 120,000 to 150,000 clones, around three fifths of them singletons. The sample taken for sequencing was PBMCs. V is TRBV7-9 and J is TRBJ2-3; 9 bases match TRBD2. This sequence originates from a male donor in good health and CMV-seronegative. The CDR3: CASSLVGGGATDTQYF. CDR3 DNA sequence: TGTGCCAGCAGCTTAGTGGGCGGGGGGGCAACAGATACGCAGTATTTT. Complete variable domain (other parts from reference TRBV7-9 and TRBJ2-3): DTGVSQNPRHKITKRGQNVTFRCDPISEHNRLYWYRQTLGQGPEFLTYFQNEAQLEKSRLLSDRFSAERPKGSFSTLEIQRTEQGDSAMYLCASSLVGGGATDTQYFGPGTRLTVL.